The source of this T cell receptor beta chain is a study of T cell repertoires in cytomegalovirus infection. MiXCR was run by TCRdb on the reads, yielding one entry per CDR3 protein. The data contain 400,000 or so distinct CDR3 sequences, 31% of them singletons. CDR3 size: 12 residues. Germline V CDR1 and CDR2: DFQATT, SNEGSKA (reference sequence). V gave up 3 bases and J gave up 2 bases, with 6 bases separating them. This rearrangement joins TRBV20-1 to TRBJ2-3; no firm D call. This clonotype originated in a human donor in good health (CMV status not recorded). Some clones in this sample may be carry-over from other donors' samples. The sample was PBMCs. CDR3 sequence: CSASQSTDTQYF. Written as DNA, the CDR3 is TGCAGTGCTAGTCAGTCCACAGATACGCAGTATTTT.